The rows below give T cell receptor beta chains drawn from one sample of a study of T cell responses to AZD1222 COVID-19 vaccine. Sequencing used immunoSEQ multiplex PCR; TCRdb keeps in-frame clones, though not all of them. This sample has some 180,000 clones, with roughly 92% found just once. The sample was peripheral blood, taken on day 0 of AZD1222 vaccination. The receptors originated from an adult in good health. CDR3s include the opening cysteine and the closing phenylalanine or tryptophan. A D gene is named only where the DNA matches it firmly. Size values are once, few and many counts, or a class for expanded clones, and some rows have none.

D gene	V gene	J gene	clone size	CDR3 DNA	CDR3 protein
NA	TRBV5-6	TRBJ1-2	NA	TGTGCCAGCAGCTTGAATGCAGGCTATGGCTACACCTTC	CASSLNAGYGYTF
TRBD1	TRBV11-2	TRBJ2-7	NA	TGTGCCAGCAGCTCCCGGACAGGGGCCTACGAGCAGTACTTC	CASSSRTGAYEQYF
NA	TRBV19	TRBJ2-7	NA	TGTGCCAGTAGTCGTGAGGGGGCCTACGAGCAGTACTTC	CASSREGAYEQYF
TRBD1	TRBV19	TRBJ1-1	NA	TGTGCCAGTAGTATAAATTTTGCAGGGGGCAGGACTGAAGCTTTCTTT	CASSINFAGGRTEAFF
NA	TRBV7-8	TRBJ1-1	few	TGTGCCAGCAGCTTATCGCTTTTACCGAACACTGAAGCTTTCTTT	CASSLSLLPNTEAFF
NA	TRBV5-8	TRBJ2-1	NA	TGTGCCAGCAGCTTGGGTGAGCAGTTCTTC	CASSLGEQFF
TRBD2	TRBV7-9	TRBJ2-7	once	TGTGCCAGCAGCCCTAGCGGTTCCCCCTACGAGCAGTACTTC	CASSPSGSPYEQYF
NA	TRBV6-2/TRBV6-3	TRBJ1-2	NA	TGTGCCAGCAGTTACTCGATCGGTCCAACACGGGACCTCCCTGGCTACACCTTC	CASSYSIGPTRDLPGYTF
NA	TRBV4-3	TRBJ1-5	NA	TGCGCCAGCAGCCAAGATCGCGATCAGCCCCAGCATTTT	CASSQDRDQPQHF
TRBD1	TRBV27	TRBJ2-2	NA	TGTGCCAGCAGACCGACCGACAGGGGATTGGGGGAGCTGTTTTTT	CASRPTDRGLGELFF
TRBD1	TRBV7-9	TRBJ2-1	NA	TGTGCCAGCAGCCCCGGGACAGGGAGCTCCTACAATGAGCAGTTCTTC	CASSPGTGSSYNEQFF
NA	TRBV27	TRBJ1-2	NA	TGTGCCAGCAGTCTACGAGGTACTAACTATGGCTACACCTTC	CASSLRGTNYGYTF
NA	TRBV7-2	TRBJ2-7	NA	TGTGCCAGCAGCTTTACCGGGACCTCGCCCGAGCAGTACTTC	CASSFTGTSPEQYF
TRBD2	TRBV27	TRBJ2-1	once	TGTGCCAGCAGCAAACTAGCGGGAACCAACAATGAGCAGTTCTTC	CASSKLAGTNNEQFF
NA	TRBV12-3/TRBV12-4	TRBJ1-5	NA	TGTGCCAGCAGTTTAGTGGGGAATCAGCCCCAGCATTTT	CASSLVGNQPQHF
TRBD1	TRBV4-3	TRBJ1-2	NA	TGCGCCAGCAGCCAAGGGCCGGGACAGCCGGAGTGGTATGGCTACACCTTC	CASSQGPGQPEWYGYTF
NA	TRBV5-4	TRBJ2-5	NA	TGTGCCAGCAGCGGGATCCAAGAGACCCAGTACTTC	CASSGIQETQYF
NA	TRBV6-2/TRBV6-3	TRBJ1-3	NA	TGTGCCAGCAGTCCAGCACAAGGACGGCCCTCTGGAAACACCATATATTTT	CASSPAQGRPSGNTIYF
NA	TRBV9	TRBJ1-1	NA	TGTGCCAGCCGCAGTGGGACTGAAGCTTTCTTT	CASRSGTEAFF
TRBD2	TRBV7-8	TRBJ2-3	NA	TGTGCCAGCAGCCAACAGCGGGGCAGGGATACGCAGTATTTT	CASSQQRGRDTQYF
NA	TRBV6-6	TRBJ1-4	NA	TGTGCCAGCAGTTTGGGAGGGGTTTCGGAAAAACTGTTTTTT	CASSLGGVSEKLFF
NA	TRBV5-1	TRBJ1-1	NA	TGCGCCAGCAGCTCCAGAGTGGAGAACACTGAAGCTTTCTTT	CASSSRVENTEAFF
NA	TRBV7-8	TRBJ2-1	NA	TGTGCCAGCAGCTCAAATCGGGTGGCTTCCTACAATGAGCAGTTCTTC	CASSSNRVASYNEQFF
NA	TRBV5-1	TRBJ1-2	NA	TGCGCCAGCAGCTTGGACTCGGAATATGGCTACACCTTC	CASSLDSEYGYTF
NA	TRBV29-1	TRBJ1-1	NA	TGCAGCGGTCGCATCGTCAGGGATAAGACTGAAGCTTTCTTT	CSGRIVRDKTEAFF